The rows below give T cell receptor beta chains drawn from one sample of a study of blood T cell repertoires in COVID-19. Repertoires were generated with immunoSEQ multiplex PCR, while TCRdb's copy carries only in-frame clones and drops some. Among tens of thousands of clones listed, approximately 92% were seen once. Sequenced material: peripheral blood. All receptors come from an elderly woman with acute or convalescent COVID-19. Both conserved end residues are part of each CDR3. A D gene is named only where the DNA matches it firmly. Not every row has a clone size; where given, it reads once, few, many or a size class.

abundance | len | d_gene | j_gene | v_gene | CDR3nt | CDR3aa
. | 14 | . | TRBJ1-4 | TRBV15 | TGTGCCACCAGCAGGACAGACTTTAATGAAAAACTGTTTTTT | CATSRTDFNEKLFF
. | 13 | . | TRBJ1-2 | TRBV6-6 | TGTGCCAGCACCCTAGTGGCAGCCTATGGCTACACCTTC | CASTLVAAYGYTF
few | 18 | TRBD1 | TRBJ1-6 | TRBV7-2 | TGTGCCAGCAGCTCTCGGACAGGGTTAGGGTATGATAATTCACCCCTCCACTTT | CASSSRTGLGYDNSPLHF
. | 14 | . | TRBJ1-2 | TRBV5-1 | TGCGCCAGCAGCTCGGCTGTAGGGGCGTATGGCTACACCTTC | CASSSAVGAYGYTF
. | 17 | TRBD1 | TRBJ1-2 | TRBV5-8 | TGTGCCAGCAGCAGAAGGACAGGGGAGGGACAAAACTATGGCTACACCTTC | CASSRRTGEGQNYGYTF
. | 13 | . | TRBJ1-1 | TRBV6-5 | TGTGCCAGCAGCGAGAATAGGGGGGGTGAAGCTTTCTTT | CASSENRGGEAFF
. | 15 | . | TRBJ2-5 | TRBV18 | TGTGCCAGCTCACCCCCGGCCAGGGGTAAGGAGACCCAGTACTTC | CASSPPARGKETQYF
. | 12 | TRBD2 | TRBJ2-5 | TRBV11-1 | TGTGCCAGCAGCTCCCCGGGGGGGACCCAGTACTTC | CASSSPGGTQYF
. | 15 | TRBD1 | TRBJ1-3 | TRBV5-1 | TGCGCCAGCAGCCAGATGACAGGGGGCGGAAACACCATATATTTT | CASSQMTGGGNTIYF
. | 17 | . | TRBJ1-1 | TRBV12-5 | TGTGCTAGTGGCAAGACGATCCTTGCTGGCGGGAACACTGAAGCTTTCTTT | CASGKTILAGGNTEAFF